One sample yielded the 9 T cell receptor beta chains listed below, sequenced in a study of metastatic and nonmetastatic thyroid tumors. Through MiXCR, TCRdb re-clonotyped the PCR reads. In the table there are 29,000 or so clones, 3.5% to 5% of which are singletons. Thyroid surgery was performed in patients who had received no treatment beforehand. Sequencing was performed on blood. Receptor source: a female donor with papillary thyroid cancer or a benign thyroid nodule (not recorded which). Some clones in this sample may be carry-over from other donors' samples.

This clone has just a few counts. This chain's CDR3 is CASSLKDGKNTEAFF. For the CDR3, the DNA is TGCGCCAGCAGCTTGAAAGACGGTAAGAACACTGAAGCTTTCTTT. V usage is TRBV5-1 and J usage is TRBJ1-1; D gene unclear. Trimming left V 1 base short and J 1 base short, with 11 bases between. The germline gives CDR1 SGHRS, CDR2 YFSETQ. The CDR3 sequence is 15 residues long. Looking up the rest from reference TRBV5-1 and TRBJ1-1 gives the full variable domain: KAGVTQTPRYLIKTRGQQVTLSCSPISGHRSVSWYQQTPGQGLQFLFEYFSETQRNKGNFPGRFSGRQFSNSRSEMNVSTLELGDSALYLCASSLKDGKNTEAFFGQGTRLTVV.

Comments on this clone: Compared with germline, one end of the junction differs, possibly owing to a read error. The chain uses TRBV5-1 and TRBJ2-3, with 14 bases aligning to TRBD2. CDR3 length: 16 amino acids. Germline lookup yields CDR1 SGHRS and CDR2 YFSETQ. CDR3 coding DNA: TGCGCCAGCAGCTCAGGGACTAGCGGGAGCACAGATACGCAGTGTTTT. Translating gives CASSSGTSGSTDTQCF.

The chain couples TRBV28 to TRBJ1-2; 10 bases map to TRBD1. The germline V gene encodes CDR1 MDHEN and CDR2 SYDVKM. V dropped 10 bases and J dropped 7; count of bases not matched to a gene: 12. This CDR3 is built from 14 residues. In nucleotides, the CDR3 is TGTGCCATCAAAGGGACAGGGGATTTCAGTGGCTACACCTTC. It codes for CAIKGTGDFSGYTF.

Note on this clone: The junction and the germline gene differ at one end; a read error may be behind it. The J gene is TRBJ2-3, the V gene TRBV20-1, with 9 bases lining up with TRBD2. CDR1 and CDR2 (germline): DFQATT, SNEGSKA (reference sequence). The CDR3 extends over 15 amino acids. The CDR3 DNA sequence: TGCAGTGCTCCCCAGGGGACTAGCAGGTCAGCTACGCAGTGTTTT. Protein sequence: CSAPQGTSRSATQCF.

The table lists this clone with many counts. The genes are TRBV9 and TRBJ2-3, with 7 bases lining up with TRBD1. This CDR3 has 14 amino acids. Trimming cost V 5 bases and J 3 bases; bases outside gene matches: 6. Germline CDR1 and CDR2: SGDLS and YYNGEE. The CDR3 protein is CASSSGGWTDTQYF. In DNA form, the CDR3 reads TGTGCCAGCAGTTCAGGGGGTTGGACAGATACGCAGTATTTT.

On this clone: A much more abundant neighbour one base away suggests this may be a read error. This chain links TRBV18 with TRBJ1-4; TRBD1 agrees at 7 bases. Per the germline V gene, CDR1 is KGHSH and CDR2 is LQKENI. The CDR3 totals 15 residues. CDR3 sequence: CASSPPTGLWEKPFF. As DNA, the CDR3 is TGTGCCAGCTCACCGCCGACAGGGTTATGGGAAAAACCGTTTTTT.

By sample fraction, this clone is medium-sized (0.01 to 0.1%). V usage is TRBV24-1 and J usage is TRBJ1-6; 7 bases match TRBD1. The CDR3 has 15 amino acids. CDR1 is KGHDR, CDR2 SFDVKD, per germline. The ends lost 4 bases at V and 4 bases at J; junction bases unmatched: 3. The CDR3 region is CATSDGTVYNSPLHF. CDR3 nucleotide sequence: TGTGCCACCAGTGACGGGACAGTTTATAATTCACCCCTCCACTTT.

This clone was recorded at least ten times. The chain joins TRBV7-9 to TRBJ1-4, with a tentative D call TRBD1 (6 bases). Trimming took 1 base from V and 7 from J, leaving 10 bases between them. The CDR3 contains 14 residues. CDR1 and CDR2 (germline): SEHNR, FQNEAQ (reference sequence). The CDR3 sequence: CASSLVGGGEKLFF. CDR3 DNA sequence: TGTGCCAGCAGCTTAGTGGGAGGGGGTGAAAAACTGTTTTTT.

This clone was recorded at least ten times. V and J are TRBV11-2 and TRBJ2-7; perhaps TRBD1 as D (5 bases). Trimming left V 4 bases short and J 6 bases short, with 13 bases between. Germline CDR1 reads SGHAT; CDR2 reads FQNNGV. There are 13 residues in the CDR3. The CDR3 protein is CASSSVTVGEQYF. The CDR3 DNA reads as TGTGCCAGCAGCTCCGTGACAGTAGGCGAGCAGTACTTC.